Shown below are 9 T cell receptor beta chains from a single sample sequenced in a study of blood T cell repertoires in COVID-19. TCRdb keeps only in-frame clones here, not all; method: immunoSEQ multiplex PCR. The sample includes fewer than 250,000 clones, around four fifths of them seen just once. The source material was peripheral blood. These receptors originate from a woman aged 50 to 60 with acute or convalescent COVID-19.

This chain uses TRBV19 with TRBJ2-1; no reliable D call. CDR3 length equals 12 residues. Germline V gives CDR1 LNHDA, CDR2 SQIVND (reference sequence). The ends were cut back, 1 base at V and 7 bases at J, with 5 bases in the middle. This chain's CDR3 is CASSIAQNEQFF. The DNA of the CDR3 is TGTGCCAGTAGTATAGCCCAAAATGAGCAGTTCTTC.

In its sample, this clone was seen a few times. This chain joins TRBV14 and TRBJ1-6; a weak D match, TRBD1 (5 bases). Germline V gene data show CDR1 as SGHDN and CDR2 as FVKESK. Trimming stripped 5 bases from V and 9 bases from J, with 11 bases between. CDR3 length: 13 amino acids. CDR3 protein: CASSLTQGSPLHF. In DNA form, the CDR3 reads TGTGCCAGCAGCTTAACTCAGGGTTCACCCCTCCACTTT.

This chain connects TRBV11-2 to TRBJ2-3, with D tentatively TRBD2 (5 bases). Germline CDR1 reads SGHAT; CDR2 reads FQNNGV. The V and J ends lost 4 bases and 5 bases respectively, with 13 bases between them. CDR3 length: 14 amino acids. The CDR3 is CASSSQLVEDTQYF. The CDR3 DNA sequence: TGTGCCAGCAGCTCCCAACTAGTTGAAGATACGCAGTATTTT.

This chain joins TRBV18 and TRBJ2-5; TRBD2 is a possible D gene (6 bases). The V gene lost 1 base and the J gene lost 0 bases, with 9 bases spanning the gap. Germline loops: CDR1 KGHSH, CDR2 LQKENI. This CDR3 has 15 amino acids. The CDR3 DNA reads as TGTGCCAGCTCACCACTTTTAGCGGACCAAGAGACCCAGTACTTC. Its protein product is CASSPLLADQETQYF.

This clone has more than one count but fewer than ten. The chain links TRBV10-3 to TRBJ2-3; D may be TRBD1 (5 bases). The length of the CDR3 is 15 residues. Trimming stripped 4 bases from V and 2 bases from J, with 13 bases between. Germline V gene sequence: CDR1 ENHRY, CDR2 SYGVKD. In nucleotides, the CDR3 is TGTGCCATCAGTGCCTCTACAGGTCTCACAGATACGCAGTATTTT. Amino acid sequence: CAISASTGLTDTQYF.

The chain carries TRBV16 and TRBJ2-1, with 10 bases that match TRBD1. CDR1 is KGHSY, CDR2 FQNENV, per germline. V shed 4 bases and J 7 bases; nucleotides not matched to a gene: 10. The CDR3 runs to 16 residues. The CDR3 spells CASSPFDRGLGNEQFF. The CDR3 bases are TGTGCCAGCAGCCCCTTCGACAGGGGGCTGGGTAATGAGCAGTTCTTC.

The V gene is TRBV29-1, the J gene TRBJ1-5, with 10 nucleotides matching TRBD1. Germline trimming cut 4 bases from V and 7 bases from J; bases unmatched to any gene: 7. CDR1 is SQVTM and CDR2 is ANQGSEA in the germline V gene. CDR3 length equals 14 residues. CDR3 sequence (DNA): TGCAGCGTTGGGACAGGGGGTTCTAGCCAGCCCCAGCATTTT. The encoded protein is CSVGTGGSSQPQHF.

This clone was observed a few times. V gene TRBV27 combines with J gene TRBJ2-6; TRBD1 agrees at 9 bases. The CDR3 runs 18 residues. The V gene end was trimmed by 3 bases and the J gene end by 1 base; junction bases not matched to a gene: 7. Looked up from germline, CDR1 is MNHEY and CDR2 is SMNVEV (reference sequence). CDR3 in amino acids: CASSLFGQGISGANVLTF. CDR3 sequence (DNA): TGTGCCAGCAGTTTGTTTGGACAGGGGATTTCTGGGGCCAACGTCCTGACTTTC. Based on the CDR3 plus reference TRBV27 and TRBJ2-6, the full variable domain is EAQVTQNPRYLITVTGKKLTVTCSQNMNHEYMSWYRQDPGLGLRQIYYSMNVEVTDKGDVPEGYKVSRKEKRNFPLILESPSPNQTSLYFCASSLFGQGISGANVLTFGAGSRLTVL.

The chain joins TRBV7-9 to TRBJ2-2, with 7 bases that match TRBD2. CDR3 length: 16 amino acids. Germline V gene lookup returns CDR1 SEHNR and CDR2 FQNEAQ (reference sequence). Losses at the gene ends were 2 bases for V and 7 bases for J; bases not matched to a gene: 10. CDR3 region: CASSLYVGGRSGELFF. As DNA, the CDR3 is TGTGCCAGCAGCTTATACGTGGGAGGGCGGAGCGGGGAGCTGTTTTTT.